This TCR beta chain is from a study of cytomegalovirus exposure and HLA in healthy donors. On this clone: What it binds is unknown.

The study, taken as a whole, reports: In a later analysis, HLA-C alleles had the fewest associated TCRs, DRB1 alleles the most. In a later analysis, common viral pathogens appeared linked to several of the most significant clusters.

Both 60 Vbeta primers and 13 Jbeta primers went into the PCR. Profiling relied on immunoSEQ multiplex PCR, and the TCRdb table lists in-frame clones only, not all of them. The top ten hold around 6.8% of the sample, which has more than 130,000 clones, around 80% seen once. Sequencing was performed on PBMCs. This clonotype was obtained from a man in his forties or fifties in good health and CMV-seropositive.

The CDR3 is CASSLVPTNTEAFF. Written as DNA, the CDR3 is TGTGCCAGCAGCTTAGTCCCGACTAACACTGAAGCTTTCTTT. V gene TRBV7-2 combines with J gene TRBJ1-1; the D is unclear. Germline assignment: CDR1 SGHTA and CDR2 FQGNSA. The ends were cut back, 1 base at V and 2 bases at J, with 8 bases in the middle. The CDR3 is 14 amino acids. The full variable domain, its missing parts supplied by reference TRBV7-2 and TRBJ1-1, is GAGVSQSPSNKVTEKGKDVELRCDPISGHTALYWYRQSLGQGLEFLIYFQGNSAPDKSGLPSDRFSAERTGGSVSTLTIQRTQQEDSAVYLCASSLVPTNTEAFFGQGTRLTVV.